This TCR beta chain was sequenced during a study of T cells in localized non-small cell lung cancer. Study outcomes and limitations: Since sequencing was restricted to only one region of the tumor, intratumor heterogeneity remains a possibility. Highest T cell clonality was seen in uninvolved adjacent lung, surpassing that measured in tumor. Paired adjacent lung recovered a median around 59 of the top 100 tumor clones. Longer overall survival associated with higher blood T cell density; shorter survival with higher adjacent-lung clonality.

About this clone itself: The antigen is not known.

Germline CDR1 is SGHRS and CDR2 is YFSETQ. V was shortened by 0 bases and J by 7 bases, with 13 bases between the two germline ends. The CDR3 covers 15 residues. Produced via immunoSEQ multiplex PCR; TCRdb's table is partial and in-frame only. Found here are 10,000 to 15,000 clones, 70% to 90% of them singletons; the top ten hold roughly 50%. This TCR derives from a male donor at least 60 years old with stage III lung adenocarcinoma. The rearrangement uses TRBV5-1 and TRBJ1-4; no clear D. The sequencing used peripheral blood, collected before any cancer treatment. The CDR3 is CASSLATGEGEKLFF. In DNA, the CDR3 is TGCGCCAGCAGCTTGGCCACTGGGGAGGGTGAAAAACTGTTTTTT.